These T cell receptor beta chains were read from a single sample in a study of T cell responses to AZD1222 COVID-19 vaccine. Data came from immunoSEQ multiplex PCR; TCRdb stores just in-frame clones and leaves some out. Of about 82,000 clones in the sample, around 90% were seen once. The sequencing here drew on peripheral blood, taken on day 0 of AZD1222 vaccination. All receptors come from an adult in good health. The conserved cysteine and the conserved F or W are not part of the CDR3 here. Fields, in order: J gene, V gene, CDR3 protein.

>TRBJ1-4|TRBV5-1
ASSPGPNEKLF
>TRBJ2-7|TRBV4-1
ASSQGRGSAYEQY
>TRBJ2-7|TRBV7-9
ASSLNGYEQY
>TRBJ1-2|TRBV6-6
ASRSDRAAGYT
>TRBJ1-2|TRBV5-4
ASSLGSGHSGYT
>TRBJ2-7|TRBV10-3
AISGTGPEQY
>TRBJ2-2|TRBV24-1
ATSDSKTYTGELF
>TRBJ2-7|TRBV19
ASSIIGESGYEQY
>TRBJ1-1|TRBV4-1
ASRTFNTEAF
>TRBJ1-5|TRBV12-3/TRBV12-4
ASSLQVNQPQH
>TRBJ1-1|TRBV9
ATSRRPNTEAF
>TRBJ1-5|TRBV7-2
ASSLSSGSYSNQPQH
>TRBJ2-7|TRBV21-1
ASRTFSPYEQY
>TRBJ2-2|TRBV24-1
ATSDDTGGTYTGELF
>TRBJ1-1|TRBV6-2/TRBV6-3
ASSLPGTASRGAF
>TRBJ1-6|TRBV5-6
ASSPRDRGYNSPLH
>TRBJ1-2|TRBV5-6
ASRRGSGGYGYT
>TRBJ2-2|TRBV5-8
ASSLGSGENTGELF
>TRBJ1-2|TRBV13
ASSLGMGQGISYGYT
>TRBJ1-2|TRBV28
ASTEFPGRTNYGYT
>TRBJ1-4|TRBV7-2
ASSRTGGTEKLF
>TRBJ2-2|TRBV5-1
ASRLPGSTGELF
>TRBJ1-3|TRBV7-8
ASSRPRTGAGNTIY
>TRBJ2-1|TRBV7-2
ASSGGLNYNEQF
>TRBJ2-1|TRBV7-3
ASSPVGAGGLRAYNEQF
>TRBJ1-1|TRBV19
ASSIAPDMNTEAF
>TRBJ2-2|TRBV24-1
ATSDPGQERTGELF
>TRBJ1-2|TRBV10-2
ASCSQTNHGYT
>TRBJ2-7|TRBV27
ASSLAGGFEQY
>TRBJ1-6|TRBV9
ASSVGPDNSPLH
>TRBJ2-5|TRBV4-1
ASSQRKETQY
>TRBJ2-2|TRBV7-7
ASSLAVAGELF
>TRBJ1-4|TRBV7-8
ASSQQGFGATNEKLF